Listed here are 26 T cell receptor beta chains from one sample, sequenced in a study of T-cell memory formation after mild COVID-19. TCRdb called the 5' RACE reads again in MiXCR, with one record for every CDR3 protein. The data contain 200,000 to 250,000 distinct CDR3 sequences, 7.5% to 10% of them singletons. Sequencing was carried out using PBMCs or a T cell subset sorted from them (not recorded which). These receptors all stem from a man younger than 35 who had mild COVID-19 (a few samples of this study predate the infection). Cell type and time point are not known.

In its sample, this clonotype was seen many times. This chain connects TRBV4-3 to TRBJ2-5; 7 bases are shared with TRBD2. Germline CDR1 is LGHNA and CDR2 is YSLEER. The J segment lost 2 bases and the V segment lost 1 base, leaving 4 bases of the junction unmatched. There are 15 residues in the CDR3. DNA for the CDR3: TGCGCCAGCAGCCAAGCGGGACTACAACAAGAGACCCAGTACTTC. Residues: CASSQAGLQQETQYF.

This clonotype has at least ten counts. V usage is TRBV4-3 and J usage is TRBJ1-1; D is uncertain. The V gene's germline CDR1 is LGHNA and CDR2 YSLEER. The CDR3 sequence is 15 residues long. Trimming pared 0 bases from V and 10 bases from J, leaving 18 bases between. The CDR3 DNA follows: TGCGCCAGCAGCCAAGATAGGTACTTCACCTCGGGAGCTTTCTTT. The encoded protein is CASSQDRYFTSGAFF.

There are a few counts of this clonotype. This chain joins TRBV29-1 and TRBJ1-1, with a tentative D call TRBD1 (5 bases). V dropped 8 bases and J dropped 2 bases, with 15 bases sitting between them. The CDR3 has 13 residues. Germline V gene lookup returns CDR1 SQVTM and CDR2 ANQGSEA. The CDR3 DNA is TGCAGCTCCACAGAGACAGTAAACACTGAAGCTTTCTTT. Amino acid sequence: CSSTETVNTEAFF.

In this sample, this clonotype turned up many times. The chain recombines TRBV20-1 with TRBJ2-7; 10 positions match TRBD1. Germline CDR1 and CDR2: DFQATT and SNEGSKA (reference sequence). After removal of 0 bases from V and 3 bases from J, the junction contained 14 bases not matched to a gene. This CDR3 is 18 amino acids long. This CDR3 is CSARDDGLGQGPLYEQYF. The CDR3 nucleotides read TGCAGTGCTAGAGATGACGGTTTGGGACAGGGGCCCCTCTACGAGCAGTACTTC.

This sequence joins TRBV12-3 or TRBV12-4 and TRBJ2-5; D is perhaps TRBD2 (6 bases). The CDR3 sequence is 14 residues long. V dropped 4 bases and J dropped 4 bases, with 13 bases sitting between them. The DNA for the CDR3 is TGTGCCAGCAGTTGGTTGGTTAGCGGAGAGACCCAGTACTTC. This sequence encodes CASSWLVSGETQYF.

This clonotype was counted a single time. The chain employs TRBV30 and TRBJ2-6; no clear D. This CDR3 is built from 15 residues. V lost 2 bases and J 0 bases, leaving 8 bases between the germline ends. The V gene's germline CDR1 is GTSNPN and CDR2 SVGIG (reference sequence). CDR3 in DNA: TGTGCCTGGAGTATTAGGTTCTCTGGGGCCAACGTCCTGACTTTC. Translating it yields CAWSIRFSGANVLTF.

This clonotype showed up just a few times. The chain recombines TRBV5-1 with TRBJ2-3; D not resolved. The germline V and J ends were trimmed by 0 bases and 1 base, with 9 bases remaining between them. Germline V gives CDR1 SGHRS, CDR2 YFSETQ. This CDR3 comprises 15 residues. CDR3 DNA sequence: TGCGCCAGCAGCTTGGTTGACCGTCGCACAGATACGCAGTATTTT. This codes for CASSLVDRRTDTQYF.

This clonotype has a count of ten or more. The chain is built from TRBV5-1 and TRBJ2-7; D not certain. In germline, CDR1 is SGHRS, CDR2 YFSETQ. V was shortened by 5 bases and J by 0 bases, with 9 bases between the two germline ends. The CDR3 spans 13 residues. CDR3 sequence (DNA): TGCGCCAGCAGATCCGGCGGCTCCTACGAGCAGTACTTC. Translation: CASRSGGSYEQYF.

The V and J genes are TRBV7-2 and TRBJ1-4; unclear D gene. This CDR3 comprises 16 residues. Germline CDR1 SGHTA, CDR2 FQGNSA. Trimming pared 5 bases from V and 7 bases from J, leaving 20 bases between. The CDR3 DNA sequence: TGTGCCAGCAGCCTATTTGGAAGGTCCGGAGGTGAAAAACTGTTTTTT. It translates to CASSLFGRSGGEKLFF.

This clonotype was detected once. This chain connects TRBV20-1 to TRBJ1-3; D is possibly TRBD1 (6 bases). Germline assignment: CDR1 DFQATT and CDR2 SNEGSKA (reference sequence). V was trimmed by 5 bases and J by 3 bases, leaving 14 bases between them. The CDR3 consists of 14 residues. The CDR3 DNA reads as TGCAGTGCTGACCAGGGGCGGCATGGAAACACCATATATTTT. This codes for CSADQGRHGNTIYF.

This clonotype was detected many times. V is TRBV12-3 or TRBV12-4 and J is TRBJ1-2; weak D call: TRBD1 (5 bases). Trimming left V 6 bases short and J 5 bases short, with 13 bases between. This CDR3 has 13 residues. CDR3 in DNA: TGTGCCAGCAGCCCAGGGACGGATTATGGCTACACCTTC. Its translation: CASSPGTDYGYTF.

CDR3 amino acids: CSARTGVEQETQYF. CDR3 sequence (DNA): TGCAGTGCTAGGACAGGGGTGGAACAAGAGACCCAGTACTTC. The J gene is TRBJ2-5, the V gene TRBV20-1; 8 nucleotides match TRBD1. The CDR3 consists of 14 residues. Looked up from germline, CDR1 is DFQATT and CDR2 is SNEGSKA (reference sequence). The V gene end was trimmed by 3 bases and the J gene end by 2 bases; junction bases not matched to a gene: 5.

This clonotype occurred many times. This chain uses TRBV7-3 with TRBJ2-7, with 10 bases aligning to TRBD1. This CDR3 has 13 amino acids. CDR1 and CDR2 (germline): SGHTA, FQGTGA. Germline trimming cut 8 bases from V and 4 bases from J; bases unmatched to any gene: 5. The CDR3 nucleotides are TGTGCCAGCTCCGGGACAGGGGAGTACGAGCAGTACTTC. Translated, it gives CASSGTGEYEQYF. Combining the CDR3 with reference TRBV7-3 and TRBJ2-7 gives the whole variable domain GAGVSQTPSNKVTEKGKYVELRCDPISGHTALYWYRQSLGQGPEFLIYFQGTGAADDSGLPNDRFFAVRPEGSVSTLKIQRTERGDSAVYLCASSGTGEYEQYFGPGTRLTVT.

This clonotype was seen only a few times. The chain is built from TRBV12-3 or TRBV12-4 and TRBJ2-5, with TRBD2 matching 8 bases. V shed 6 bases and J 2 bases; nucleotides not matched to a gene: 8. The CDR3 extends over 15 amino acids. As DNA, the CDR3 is TGTGCCAGCAGCCCCTTTGAGCGGGGGCAAGAGACCCAGTACTTC. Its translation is CASSPFERGQETQYF.

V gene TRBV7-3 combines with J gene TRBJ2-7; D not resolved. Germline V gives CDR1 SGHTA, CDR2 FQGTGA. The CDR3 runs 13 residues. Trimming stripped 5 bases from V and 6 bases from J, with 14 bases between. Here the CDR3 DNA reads TGTGCCAGCAGCCTTACCTCGCTATCCGAGCAGTACTTC. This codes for CASSLTSLSEQYF. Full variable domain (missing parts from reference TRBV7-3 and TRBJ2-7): GAGVSQTPSNKVTEKGKYVELRCDPISGHTALYWYRQSLGQGPEFLIYFQGTGAADDSGLPNDRFFAVRPEGSVSTLKIQRTERGDSAVYLCASSLTSLSEQYFGPGTRLTVT.

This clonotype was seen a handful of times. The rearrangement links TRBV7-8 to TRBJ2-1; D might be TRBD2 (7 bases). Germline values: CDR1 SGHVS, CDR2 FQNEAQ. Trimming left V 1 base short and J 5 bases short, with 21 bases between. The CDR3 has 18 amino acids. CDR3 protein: CASSLDPVGGGQNNEQFF. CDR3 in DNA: TGTGCCAGCAGCTTAGACCCCGTAGGGGGGGGGCAAAACAATGAGCAGTTCTTC.

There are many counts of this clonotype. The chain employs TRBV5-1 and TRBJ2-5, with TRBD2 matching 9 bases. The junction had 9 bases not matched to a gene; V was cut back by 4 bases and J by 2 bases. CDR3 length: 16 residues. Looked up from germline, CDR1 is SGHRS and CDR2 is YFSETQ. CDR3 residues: CASSRATSGFQETQYF. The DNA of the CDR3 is TGCGCCAGCAGCCGTGCGACTAGCGGTTTTCAAGAGACCCAGTACTTC.

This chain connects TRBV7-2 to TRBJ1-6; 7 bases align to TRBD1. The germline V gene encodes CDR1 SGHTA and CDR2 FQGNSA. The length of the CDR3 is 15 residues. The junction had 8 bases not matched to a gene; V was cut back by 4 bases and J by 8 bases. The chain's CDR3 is CASSSQGGRDSPLHF. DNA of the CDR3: TGTGCCAGCAGCTCCCAGGGGGGACGGGATTCACCCCTCCACTTT. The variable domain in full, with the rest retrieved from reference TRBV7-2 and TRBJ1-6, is GAGVSQSPSNKVTEKGKDVELRCDPISGHTALYWYRQSLGQGLEFLIYFQGNSAPDKSGLPSDRFSAERTGGSVSTLTIQRTQQEDSAVYLCASSSQGGRDSPLHFGNGTRLTVT.

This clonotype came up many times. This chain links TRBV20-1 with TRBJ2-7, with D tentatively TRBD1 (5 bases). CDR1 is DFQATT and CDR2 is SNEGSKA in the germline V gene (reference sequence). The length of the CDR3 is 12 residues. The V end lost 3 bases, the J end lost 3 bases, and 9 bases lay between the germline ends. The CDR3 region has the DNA TGCAGTGCTAGGGACACTCTCTACGAGCAGTACTTC. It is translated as CSARDTLYEQYF.

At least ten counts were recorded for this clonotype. In nucleotides, the CDR3 is TGTGCCAGCAGTCAGGACAGGGCGCAGCCCCAGCATTTT. Translating gives CASSQDRAQPQHF. The genes are TRBV12-3 or TRBV12-4 and TRBJ1-5; 8 bases agree with TRBD1. CDR3 size: 13 residues. V shed 5 bases and J 7 bases; nucleotides not matched to a gene: 4.

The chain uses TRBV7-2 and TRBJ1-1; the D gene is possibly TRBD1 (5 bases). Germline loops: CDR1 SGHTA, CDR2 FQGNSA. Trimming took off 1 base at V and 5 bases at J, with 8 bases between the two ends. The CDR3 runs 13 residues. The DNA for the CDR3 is TGTGCCAGCAGCTTAGAGCAGGGAACTGAAGCTTTCTTT. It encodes CASSLEQGTEAFF.

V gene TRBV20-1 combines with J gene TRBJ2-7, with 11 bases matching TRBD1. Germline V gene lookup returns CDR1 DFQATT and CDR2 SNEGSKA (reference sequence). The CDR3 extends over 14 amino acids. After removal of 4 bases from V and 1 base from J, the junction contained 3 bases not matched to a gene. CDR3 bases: TGCAGTGCTACCGGGACAGGGGGTTCCTACGAGCAGTACGTC. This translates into CSATGTGGSYEQYV.

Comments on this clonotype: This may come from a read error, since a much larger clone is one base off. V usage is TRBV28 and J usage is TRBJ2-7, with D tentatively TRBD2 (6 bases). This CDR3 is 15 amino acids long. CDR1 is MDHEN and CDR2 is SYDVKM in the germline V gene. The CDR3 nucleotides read TGTGCAAGCACGGCCGTACAGGCGGGGACCTACGAGCAGTACGTC. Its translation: CASTAVQAGTYEQYV.

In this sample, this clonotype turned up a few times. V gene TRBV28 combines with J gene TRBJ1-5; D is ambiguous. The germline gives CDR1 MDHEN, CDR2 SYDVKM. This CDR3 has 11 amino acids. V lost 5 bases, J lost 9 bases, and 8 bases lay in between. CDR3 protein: CASSNLGPQHF. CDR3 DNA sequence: TGTGCCAGCAGTAATCTAGGGCCCCAGCATTTT.

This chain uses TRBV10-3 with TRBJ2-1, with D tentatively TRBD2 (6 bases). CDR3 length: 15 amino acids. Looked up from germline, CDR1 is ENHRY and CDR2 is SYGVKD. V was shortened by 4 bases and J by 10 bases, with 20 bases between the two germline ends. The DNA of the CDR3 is TGTGCCATCAGTGGGAGCGGGTCCCCCTCTGGGGAGCAGTTCTTC. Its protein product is CAISGSGSPSGEQFF.

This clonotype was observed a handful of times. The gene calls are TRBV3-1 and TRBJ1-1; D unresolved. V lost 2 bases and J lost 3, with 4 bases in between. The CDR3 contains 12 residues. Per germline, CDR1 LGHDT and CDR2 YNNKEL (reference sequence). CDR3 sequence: CASSQRHTEAFF. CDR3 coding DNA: TGTGCCAGCAGCCAAAGGCACACTGAAGCTTTCTTT.